What follows are 9 T cell receptor beta chains derived from one specimen sequenced in a study of T cell responses to AZD1222 COVID-19 vaccine (dated by TCRdb to the early 2020s). Receptor amplification or capture employed the immunoSEQ multiplex PCR assay. TCRdb's version of the immuneACCESS table is confined to in-frame rearrangements and falls short of the full clone set. An unresolved V gene accounts for under half of the shortfall where checked; the remainder is of unknown origin. Counted in this sample were around 160,000 clones; about 91% of them appeared once. Around 1.3% of the sample is in the top ten clones. The time point label for this specimen denotes: about 28 days (+/-7) after the second vaccine dose. This specimen consisted of peripheral blood, obtained 28 days after the second AZD1222 dose. These receptors originate from an adult who received the AZD1222 COVID-19 vaccine.

The chain carries TRBV5-6 and TRBJ1-2; 9 bases align to TRBD1. The CDR3 length is 14 residues. Trimming took 4 bases from V and 4 from J; bases not matched to a gene: 5. Germline lookup yields CDR1 SGHDT and CDR2 YYEEEE. The CDR3 bases are TGTGCCAGCAGCGCGGACAGGGGCTCCTATGGCTACACCTTC. Protein product: CASSADRGSYGYTF. The variable domain in full, completed from reference TRBV5-6 and TRBJ1-2, reads DAGVTQSPTHLIKTRGQQVTLRCSPKSGHDTVSWYQQALGQGPQFIFQYYEEEERQRGNFPDRFSGHQFPNYSSELNVNALLLGDSALYLCASSADRGSYGYTFGSGTRLTVV.

The chain recombines TRBV7-9 with TRBJ1-5, with TRBD1 as a possible D gene (5 bases). With 0 bases removed from V and 6 bases from J, the gap between germline ends came to 12 bases. The CDR3 has 15 residues. Germline values: CDR1 SEHNR, CDR2 FQNEAQ (reference sequence). The CDR3 DNA follows: TGTGCCAGCAGCTTAGCGCGAGGGGAACCTCAGCCCCAGCATTTT. Encoded protein: CASSLARGEPQPQHF.

The chain links TRBV19 to TRBJ2-2, with 9 bases that match TRBD1. The CDR3 is made up of 16 amino acids. The V segment lost 5 bases and the J segment 3 bases; nucleotides outside the gene matches: 7. The germline CDR1 and CDR2 sequences are LNHDA and SQIVND (reference sequence). DNA for the CDR3: TGTGCCAGTAGTGACGGACAGGGGACCTACACCGGGGAGCTGTTTTTT. This translates into CASSDGQGTYTGELFF.

This clone has only one observation. The rearrangement uses TRBV19 and TRBJ2-7, with no clear D. Germline lookup yields CDR1 LNHDA and CDR2 SQIVND (reference sequence). Trimming removed 2 bases at V and 0 bases at J, with 14 bases between. This CDR3 is built from 16 residues. In DNA form, the CDR3 reads TGTGCCAGTAGTATAACCCCTCCACAAGCCTCCTACGAGCAGTACTTC. It translates to CASSITPPQASYEQYF.

The chain uses TRBV24-1 and TRBJ1-6; D is ambiguous. CDR1 and CDR2 (germline): KGHDR, SFDVKD. Between the trimmed V and J ends, which lost 7 bases and 0 bases, there was a span of 24 bases. The CDR3 has 20 amino acids. CDR3 nucleotide sequence: TGTGCCACCAGCGACCCCCCCCCTCTGCAGCTGTGCTCCTATAATTCACCCCTCCACTTT. It yields the protein CATSDPPPLQLCSYNSPLHF.

The chain carries TRBV4-2 and TRBJ2-1; 8 nucleotides align to TRBD1. Germline-derived CDR1 and CDR2 are LGHNA and YNFKEQ. The CDR3 runs 14 residues. The junction had 4 bases not matched to a gene; V was cut back by 1 base and J by 8 bases. The CDR3 DNA follows: TGTGCCAGCAGCCAAGGGACAGGGAACGATGAGCAGTTCTTC. It translates to CASSQGTGNDEQFF.

The V gene is TRBV2, the J gene TRBJ1-3; D remains unclear. The germline CDR1 and CDR2 sequences are SNHLY and FYNNEI. V gave up 1 base and J gave up 9 bases, with 13 bases separating them. This CDR3 contains 14 residues. CDR3 region: CASSEDPRISTIYF. Written as DNA, the CDR3 is TGTGCCAGCAGTGAAGATCCGAGGATAAGCACCATATATTTT.

This clone was counted between two and nine times. The CDR3 loop is CSASARLSGANVLTF. The DNA of the CDR3 is TGCAGTGCTAGTGCCAGACTCTCTGGGGCCAACGTCCTGACTTTC. The V gene is TRBV20-1, the J gene TRBJ2-6; D unresolved. Trimming took 3 bases from V and 0 from J, leaving 9 bases between them. The CDR3 covers 15 residues. Germline lookup yields CDR1 DFQATT and CDR2 SNEGSKA (reference sequence).

There are a few counts of this clone. The genes are TRBV30 and TRBJ1-1; TRBD1 is a possible D gene (6 bases). There are 13 residues in the CDR3. In germline, CDR1 is GTSNPN, CDR2 SVGIG (reference sequence). The germline V and J ends were trimmed by 4 bases and 4 bases, with 13 bases remaining between them. CDR3 amino acids: CAWTGGAFTEAFF. The CDR3 DNA reads TGTGCCTGGACCGGGGGCGCGTTCACTGAAGCTTTCTTT.